Listed below are T cell receptor beta chains from one sample, sequenced in a study of T cell responses to AZD1222 COVID-19 vaccine. Profiling relied on immunoSEQ multiplex PCR, and the TCRdb table lists in-frame clones only, not all of them. Seen here are 89,000 or so clones, about 86% observed once, and the top ten hold about 7.5%. The material was peripheral blood, obtained on day 0 of AZD1222 vaccination. The receptor set was obtained from an adult in good health. The CDR3 runs from the conserved cysteine through the conserved F or W. A D gene is named only where the DNA matches it firmly. Clone size, where shown, is once, few, many, or a class for clones that have expanded.

D	size	V	J	DNA	CDR3
TRBD2	.	TRBV5-8	TRBJ2-7	TGTGCCAGCAGCAGTCAGCGGGAGGGCCCGGACGAGCAGTACTTC	CASSSQREGPDEQYF
TRBD2	.	TRBV6-5	TRBJ2-7	TGTGCCAGCAAGCCCTGGACGGGAGGAGGGTACGAGCAGTACTTC	CASKPWTGGGYEQYF
.	once	TRBV7-2	TRBJ2-2	TGTGCCAGCAGGTTAAGACCGATTGCCACCGGGGAGCTGTTTTTT	CASRLRPIATGELFF
TRBD2	once	TRBV10-1	TRBJ2-3	TGCGCCAGCAGTCTTGCCGGAGCGGGAACAGATACGCAGTATTTT	CASSLAGAGTDTQYF
.	.	TRBV28	TRBJ2-5	TGTGCCAGCAACTTGGGGAGACAAGAGACCCAGTACTTC	CASNLGRQETQYF
.	.	TRBV27	TRBJ2-7	TGTGCCAGCAGTTTACGGGAGACCTACGAGCAGTACTTC	CASSLRETYEQYF
.	.	TRBV5-1	TRBJ2-7	TGCGCCAGCAGCCCCAGACTAGGAGGGGCCTACGAGCAGTACTTC	CASSPRLGGAYEQYF
.	.	TRBV9	TRBJ2-3	TGTGCCAGCAGCGTAGCTGAGTACCCAGGGGGGACAGATACGCAGTATTTT	CASSVAEYPGGTDTQYF
TRBD1	.	TRBV19	TRBJ1-5	TGTGCCAGTAGTATACAGGGGGATCGGCAGCCCCAGCATTTT	CASSIQGDRQPQHF
.	.	TRBV3-1/TRBV3-2	TRBJ1-2	TGTGCCAGCAGCCAAGATTGGGACGGTAACTATGGCTACACCTTC	CASSQDWDGNYGYTF
.	.	TRBV13	TRBJ1-4	TGTGCCAGCAGCTTAAGGGGTCGGGTTTCACGGGAGTTTAATGAAAAACTGTTTTTT	CASSLRGRVSREFNEKLFF
.	.	TRBV28	TRBJ1-4	TGTGCCAGCAGTTTTGGGGGGGGAGCTAATGAAAAACTGTTTTTT	CASSFGGGANEKLFF
TRBD1	.	TRBV28	TRBJ2-3	TGTGCCAGCAGTTTATCGGGCAGGGGGCAGCCCGATACGCAGTATTTT	CASSLSGRGQPDTQYF
TRBD2	.	TRBV19	TRBJ2-3	TGTGCCAGTAGTATGGGGTTAGCGGGAGGGGCAGATACGCAGTATTTT	CASSMGLAGGADTQYF
.	.	TRBV5-1	TRBJ1-4	TGCGCCAGCAGCCCCGGGACGAATGAAAAACTGTTTTTT	CASSPGTNEKLFF
.	.	TRBV6-5	TRBJ1-2	TGTGCCAGCAGTTACTCGAGTTCTGGCTACACCTTC	CASSYSSSGYTF
TRBD2	.	TRBV9	TRBJ2-5	TGTGCCAGCAGCGTGAAGGGCGGGGGGGAGACCCAGTACTTC	CASSVKGGGETQYF
TRBD1	few	TRBV4-2	TRBJ2-1	TGTGCCAGCAGCCAAGATGGGACAGGGGGCTACAATGAGCAGTTCTTC	CASSQDGTGGYNEQFF
TRBD2	.	TRBV7-2	TRBJ2-1	TGTGCCAGCAGCTTAGTAGCGGGGTCCTACAATGAGCAGTTCTTC	CASSLVAGSYNEQFF
TRBD1	.	TRBV11-2	TRBJ2-3	TGTGCCAGCAGCTCTCGGGACAGGGTGGTGATAACGCAGTATTTT	CASSSRDRVVITQYF
.	.	TRBV12-3/TRBV12-4	TRBJ1-1	TGTGCCAGCAGTTTTGGTTTTGAAGCTTTCTTT	CASSFGFEAFF
.	.	TRBV16	TRBJ2-7	TGTGCCAGCAGCCAATTAGGGACAAACTACGAGCAGTACTTC	CASSQLGTNYEQYF
TRBD2	.	TRBV5-6	TRBJ2-7	TGTGCCAGCAGCCGCGGGACTAGCGGGATTTTCGAGCAGTACTTC	CASSRGTSGIFEQYF
.	.	TRBV4-1	TRBJ1-5	TGCGCCAGCAGCCTACAGGGCGGTCAGCCCCAGCATTTT	CASSLQGGQPQHF
.	.	TRBV7-2	TRBJ1-5	TGTGCCAGCAGCTATCTGAGGGAGCAGCCCCAGCATTTT	CASSYLREQPQHF
.	.	TRBV5-4	TRBJ2-2	TGTGCCAGCAGCTCCCCGACAACAGGCAACACCGGGGAGCTGTTTTTT	CASSSPTTGNTGELFF
.	.	TRBV7-2	TRBJ1-2	TGTGCCAGCAGTCGGACTGGACAGCCCACTAACTATGGCTACACCTTC	CASSRTGQPTNYGYTF
TRBD2	.	TRBV5-1	TRBJ2-1	TGCGCCAGCAGCTTGGGGCTAGCGGGAGGAGGGGAGCAGTTCTTC	CASSLGLAGGGEQFF
TRBD1	.	TRBV19	TRBJ1-2	TGTGCCAGTCTTCCCCAGACAGGGGGCGAGGCTAACTATGGCTACACCTTC	CASLPQTGGEANYGYTF
.	.	TRBV5-3	TRBJ1-2	TGTGCCAGAAGCTTCGGGGATGGCTACACCTTC	CARSFGDGYTF
.	.	TRBV29-1	TRBJ1-1	TGCAGCGTTGAAGTCGGGGGAGGAACTGAAGCTTTCTTT	CSVEVGGGTEAFF
.	.	TRBV7-6	TRBJ2-7	TGTGCCAGCAGCTCGTTATCGGGTACCTACGAGCAGTACTTC	CASSSLSGTYEQYF
.	once	TRBV5-4	TRBJ1-2	TGTGCCAGCAGCTTGGTCGGAGGGGGGGAGTATGGCTACACCTTC	CASSLVGGGEYGYTF
.	.	TRBV6-5	TRBJ2-1	TGTGCCAGCAGTTCGAAAACAGGGACTCCTTACAATGAGCAGTTCTTC	CASSSKTGTPYNEQFF
.	.	TRBV4-1	TRBJ1-5	TGCGCCAGCAGCCGGGAACAGGGAGGTCTGGGCAATCAGCCCCAGCATTTT	CASSREQGGLGNQPQHF
.	once	TRBV28	TRBJ1-4	TGTGCCAGCAGTTTAGGGGGCAGGGAGGGTGAAAAACTGTTTTTT	CASSLGGREGEKLFF
TRBD2	.	TRBV9	TRBJ2-1	TGTGCCAGCAGCCTTACTAGCGGGGGATACAATGAGCAGTTCTTC	CASSLTSGGYNEQFF
.	.	TRBV19	TRBJ2-7	TGTGCCAGTAGTATGGTGGGCCAGGGACCCTACGAGCAGTACTTC	CASSMVGQGPYEQYF
.	.	TRBV3-1/TRBV3-2	TRBJ1-1	TGTGCCAGCAGCCCTAGCTTCGGGACACAGGACACTGAAGCTTTCTTT	CASSPSFGTQDTEAFF
.	.	TRBV30	TRBJ1-2	TGTGCCTGGAGAGCACAGGGATCTAACTATGGCTACACCTTC	CAWRAQGSNYGYTF
TRBD2	.	TRBV12-5	TRBJ2-3	TGTGCTAGTGGTCAAGGACTAGCGGTTAGCACAGATACGCAGTATTTT	CASGQGLAVSTDTQYF
TRBD2	.	TRBV10-2	TRBJ2-1	TGCGCCAGCAGTGATTTTTACCTAGCGGGAGAAAATGAGCAGTTCTTC	CASSDFYLAGENEQFF
.	.	TRBV14	TRBJ1-1	TGTGCCAGCAGCCAAGCAGGGTTCACTGAAGCTTTCTTT	CASSQAGFTEAFF
TRBD1	.	TRBV19	TRBJ1-1	TGTGCCAGTAACCCGACAGGGCGTAACACTGAAGCTTTCTTT	CASNPTGRNTEAFF
TRBD1	.	TRBV6-1	TRBJ1-1	TGTGCCAGCAGTGATCCCGGACAGGGGGGGGCCACTGAAGCTTTCTTT	CASSDPGQGGATEAFF
TRBD1	once	TRBV7-8	TRBJ2-7	TGTGCCAGCAGACCGGGACAGGGCTACGAGCAGTACTTC	CASRPGQGYEQYF
.	.	TRBV4-1	TRBJ2-1	TGCGCCAGCGGGGGTGGGGTAAATGAGCAGTTCTTC	CASGGGVNEQFF
.	.	TRBV5-4	TRBJ2-7	TGTGCCAGCAGCTTGACTACCCGGGACGAGCAGTACTTC	CASSLTTRDEQYF
TRBD1	.	TRBV19	TRBJ1-5	TGTGCCAGTCGGGACAGGGCCGGCAATCAGCCCCAGCATTTT	CASRDRAGNQPQHF
.	.	TRBV4-1	TRBJ1-5	TGCGCCAGCAGCCCCAACCGGCCGGCGGGACAGCCCCAGCATTTT	CASSPNRPAGQPQHF
.	.	TRBV6-1	TRBJ1-5	TGTGCCAGCAGTGGGACGGTGGGGTTTTATAGCAATCAGCCCCAGCATTTT	CASSGTVGFYSNQPQHF
.	.	TRBV6-2/TRBV6-3	TRBJ2-2	TGTGCCAGCAGCGAGGACCACAACACCGGGGAGCTGTTTTTT	CASSEDHNTGELFF
.	.	TRBV28	TRBJ1-2	TGTGCCAGCAGTTTAACAGGGCTCTATGGCTACACCTTC	CASSLTGLYGYTF
.	.	TRBV6-5	TRBJ2-5	TGTGCCAGCAGTCCGACCCAAGGGGCGGAGACCCAGTACTTC	CASSPTQGAETQYF